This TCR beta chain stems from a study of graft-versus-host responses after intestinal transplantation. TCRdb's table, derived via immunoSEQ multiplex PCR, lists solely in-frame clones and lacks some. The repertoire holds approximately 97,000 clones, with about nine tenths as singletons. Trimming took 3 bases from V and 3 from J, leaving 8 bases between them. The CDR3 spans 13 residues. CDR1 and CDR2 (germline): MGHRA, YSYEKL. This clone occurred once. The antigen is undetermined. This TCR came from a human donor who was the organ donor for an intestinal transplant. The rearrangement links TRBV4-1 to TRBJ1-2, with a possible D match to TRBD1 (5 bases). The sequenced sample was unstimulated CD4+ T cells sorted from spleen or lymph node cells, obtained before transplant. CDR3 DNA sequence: TGCGCCAGCAGCCAGGACAACCACTATGGCTACACCTTC. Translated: CASSQDNHYGYTF.